This TCR beta chain was captured by sequencing in a study of blood T cells in healthy people across ages. Study-level points and caveats: Donor CMV status, an unknown factor, possibly confounded changes in expanded clonotypes. Diversity figures based on one million T cells were deemed too low.

For the second PCR, which ran for roughly 7 to 11 cycles, a sample-barcoded 5' primer and a J-beta primer mix were used. MiXCR, applied by TCRdb to the 5' RACE reads, yields one record per CDR3 protein. Here the sample spans roughly 550,000 distinct CDR3 sequences, around 24% being singletons. This clonotype has only a few counts. Its antigen is still unknown. The CDR3 has 17 amino acids. The germline gives CDR1 MNHEY, CDR2 SVGEGT. The V end lost 0 bases, the J end lost 3 bases, and 16 bases lay between the germline ends. These sequences were also reported in another study, on T cells of mothers and their children. Per that study: Samples were provided by three healthy Caucasian mothers and their six children. About 3.1 million TCR beta reads per child versus over 9 million per mother.

This clonotype originated in a boy aged 10-17 years in good health. The specimen sequenced was blood. The chain carries TRBV6-2 or TRBV6-3 and TRBJ2-3; D ambiguous. CDR3 bases: TGTGCCAGCAGTTACTCGGCGACTGAAACAAGGACAGATACGCAGTATTTT. Residues: CASSYSATETRTDTQYF.